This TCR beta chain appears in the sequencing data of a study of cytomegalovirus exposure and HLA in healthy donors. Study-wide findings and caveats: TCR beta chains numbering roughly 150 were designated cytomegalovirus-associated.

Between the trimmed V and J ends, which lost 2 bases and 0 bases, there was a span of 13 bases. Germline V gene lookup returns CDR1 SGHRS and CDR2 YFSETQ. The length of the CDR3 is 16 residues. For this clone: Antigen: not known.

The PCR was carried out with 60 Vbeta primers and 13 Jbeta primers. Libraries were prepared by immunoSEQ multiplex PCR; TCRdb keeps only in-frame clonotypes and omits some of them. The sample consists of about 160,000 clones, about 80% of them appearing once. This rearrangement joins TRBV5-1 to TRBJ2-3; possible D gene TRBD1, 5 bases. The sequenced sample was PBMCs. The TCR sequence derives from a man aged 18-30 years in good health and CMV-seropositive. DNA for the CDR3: TGCGCCAGCAGCTTTTCTACAGGAAGAAGCACAGATACGCAGTATTTT. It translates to CASSFSTGRSTDTQYF.